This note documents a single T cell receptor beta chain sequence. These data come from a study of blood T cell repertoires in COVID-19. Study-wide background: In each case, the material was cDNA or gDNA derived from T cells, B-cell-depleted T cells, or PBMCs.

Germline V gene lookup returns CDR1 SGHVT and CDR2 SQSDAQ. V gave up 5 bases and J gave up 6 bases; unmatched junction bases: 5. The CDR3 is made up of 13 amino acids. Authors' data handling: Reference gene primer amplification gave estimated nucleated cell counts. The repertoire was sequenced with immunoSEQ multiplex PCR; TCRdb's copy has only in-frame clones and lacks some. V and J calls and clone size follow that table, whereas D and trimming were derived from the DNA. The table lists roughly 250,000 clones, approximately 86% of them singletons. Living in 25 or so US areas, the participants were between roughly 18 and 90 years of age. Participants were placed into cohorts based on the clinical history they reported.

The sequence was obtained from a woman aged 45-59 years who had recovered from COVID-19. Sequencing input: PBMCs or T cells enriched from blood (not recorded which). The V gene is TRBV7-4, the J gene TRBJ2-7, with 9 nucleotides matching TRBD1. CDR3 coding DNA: TGTGCCAGCAGCCCGGACAGGGGAGGCGAGCAGTACTTC. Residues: CASSPDRGGEQYF.